These 23 T cell receptor beta chains were sequenced from one sample in a study of shared clonotypes between healthy human individuals. The repertoire was sequenced with immunoSEQ multiplex PCR; TCRdb's copy has only in-frame clones and lacks some. Counted here are more than 850,000 clones, 75% to 85% occurring once; the ten biggest clones make up approximately 0.52%. Material for sequencing was memory CD4+ T cells from PBMCs. Subset in this sample: CD45RA-negative fraction. Receptor source: a man aged 18 to 30 in good health. Some clones in this sample may be carry-over from other donors' samples.

The rearrangement joins TRBV28 to TRBJ1-2; TRBD1 is a possible D gene (6 bases). With 3 bases removed from V and 0 bases from J, the gap between germline ends came to 11 bases. CDR1 MDHEN and CDR2 SYDVKM come from the germline V gene. The CDR3 has 15 amino acids. The CDR3 region is CASSFVGQSNYGYTF. CDR3 coding DNA: TGTGCCAGCAGTTTTGTTGGACAGTCTAACTATGGCTACACCTTC.

This chain connects TRBV29-1 to TRBJ2-5; possibly TRBD2 for D (7 bases). Deletions cut 5 bases from V and 5 bases from J, with 18 bases between. The CDR3 is made up of 14 amino acids. The germline V gene has CDR1 SQVTM and CDR2 ANQGSEA. The DNA for the CDR3 is TGCAGCGTTCCCTCGGGGGGCGGATGGGAGACCCAGTACTTC. This encodes CSVPSGGGWETQYF.

This chain connects TRBV9 to TRBJ2-5; no clear D gene. The V and J ends lost 0 bases and 2 bases respectively, with 14 bases between them. Per germline, CDR1 SGDLS and CDR2 YYNGEE. CDR3 length: 16 residues. The CDR3 loop is CASSVVGDILQETQYF. The CDR3 nucleotides are TGTGCCAGCAGCGTAGTCGGAGATATTTTACAAGAGACCCAGTACTTC.

This clone was detected only once. J is TRBJ2-2 and V is TRBV7-7; D may correspond to TRBD1 or TRBD2 (5 bases each). V was clipped by 3 bases and J by 6 bases, with 8 bases between them. The germline V gene has CDR1 SSHAT and CDR2 FNYEAQ (reference sequence). The CDR3 loop spans 13 amino acids. The CDR3 sequence is CASSFGGPGELFF. DNA of the CDR3: TGTGCCAGCAGCTTTGGGGGACCCGGGGAGCTGTTTTTT.

This clone was seen more than once but under ten times. This sequence joins TRBV7-2 and TRBJ2-5; 12 bases align to TRBD2. J gave up 4 bases and V 5 bases, and 11 bases lay outside the gene matches. CDR3 length equals 17 residues. In germline, CDR1 is SGHTA, CDR2 FQGNSA. CDR3: CASSQTSGSRSGETQYF. The CDR3 DNA follows: TGTGCCAGCAGCCAGACTAGCGGGAGTCGGTCGGGAGAGACCCAGTACTTC. Full variable domain (rest looked up from reference TRBV7-2 and TRBJ2-5): GAGVSQSPSNKVTEKGKDVELRCDPISGHTALYWYRQSLGQGLEFLIYFQGNSAPDKSGLPSDRFSAERTGGSVSTLTIQRTQQEDSAVYLCASSQTSGSRSGETQYFGPGTRLLVL.

The chain recombines TRBV5-1 with TRBJ2-2, with 7 bases aligning to TRBD1. Looked up from germline, CDR1 is SGHRS and CDR2 is YFSETQ. The CDR3 contains 16 residues. V trimming: 4 bases; J trimming: 4 bases; junction bases outside the gene matches: 10. CDR3 coding DNA: TGCGCCAGCAGCGCGTGGACAGGTGGTGGCACCGGGGAGCTGTTTTTT. Amino acids: CASSAWTGGGTGELFF.

The chain carries TRBV27 and TRBJ2-1; D remains ambiguous. Looked up from germline, CDR1 is MNHEY and CDR2 is SMNVEV (reference sequence). This CDR3 has 9 residues. V was clipped by 10 bases and J by 10 bases, with 8 bases between them. CDR3: CATGSEQFF. Here the CDR3 DNA reads TGTGCCACTGGGTCGGAGCAGTTCTTC.

This chain's CDR3 is CASSYSTGGWETQYF. Written as DNA, the CDR3 is TGTGCCAGCAGTTACTCGACTGGGGGGTGGGAGACCCAGTACTTC. The chain has TRBV6-5 and TRBJ2-5; TRBD2 is a possible D gene (6 bases). Deletions cut 0 bases from V and 5 bases from J, with 13 bases between. Germline V CDR1 and CDR2: MNHEY, SVGAGI. CDR3 size: 15 residues.

This chain joins TRBV2 and TRBJ2-7; TRBD1 agrees at 9 bases. The J segment lost 4 bases and the V segment lost 7 bases, leaving 5 bases of the junction unmatched. CDR1 and CDR2 (germline): SNHLY, FYNNEI. The CDR3 covers 13 residues. The CDR3 loop reads CASIRDREYEQYF. In DNA form, the CDR3 reads TGTGCCAGCATCCGGGACAGGGAGTACGAGCAGTACTTC.

The chain links TRBV15 to TRBJ2-7; TRBD2 matches 7 bases. The CDR3 contains 15 residues. CDR1 is LNHNV, CDR2 YYDKDF, per germline (reference sequence). V shed 0 bases, J shed 4 bases, and the junction held 6 bases outside the gene matches. The CDR3 loop is CATSRDGIGGYEQYF. The CDR3 DNA sequence: TGTGCCACCAGCAGAGATGGGATCGGGGGGTACGAGCAGTACTTC.

This clone has more than one count but fewer than ten. This rearrangement joins TRBV1 to TRBJ1-5. TRBV1 is shown as a pseudogene. This CDR3 comprises 18 residues. As DNA, the CDR3 is TGCACCAGCAGCCAAGAAGAGGCATTCGGTCATAGCAATCAGCCCCAGCATTTT. It encodes CTSSQEEAFGHSNQPQHF.

The chain is built from TRBV7-2 and TRBJ1-1; D not resolved. V lost 5 bases, J lost 1 base, and 20 bases lay in between. CDR3 length: 17 amino acids. Germline-derived CDR1 and CDR2 are SGHTA and FQGNSA. CDR3 nucleotide sequence: TGTGCCAGCAGCCCGATGCCCCGGACCTTAGAGAACACTGAAGCTTTCTTT. Amino acids: CASSPMPRTLENTEAFF.

J is TRBJ1-2 and V is TRBV29-1, with 7 bases identical to TRBD1. Germline-derived CDR1 and CDR2 are SQVTM and ANQGSEA. Unmatched junction bases numbered 5, after V lost 7 bases and J lost 0 bases. CDR3 length: 13 amino acids. CDR3 in DNA: TGCAGCGGGGGGACAGACGCTAACTATGGCTACACCTTC. It translates to CSGGTDANYGYTF.

This chain uses TRBV5-1 with TRBJ2-1; D gene ambiguous. Trimming pared 0 bases from V and 5 bases from J, leaving 6 bases between. The length of the CDR3 is 13 residues. The V gene's germline CDR1 is SGHRS and CDR2 YFSETQ. The CDR3 sequence is CASSLGWDNEQFF. The CDR3 bases are TGCGCCAGCAGCTTGGGGTGGGACAATGAGCAGTTCTTC.

The chain has TRBV9 and TRBJ2-5, with TRBD2 identical over 7 bases. The CDR3 loop spans 16 amino acids. Germline loops: CDR1 SGDLS, CDR2 YYNGEE. The ends lost 3 bases at V and 2 bases at J; junction bases unmatched: 10. Here the CDR3 reads CASSAYLAARQETQYF. CDR3 nucleotide sequence: TGTGCCAGCAGCGCCTACCTAGCGGCAAGACAAGAGACCCAGTACTTC.

This clone was counted a single time. The chain links TRBV30 to TRBJ2-7; D is perhaps TRBD1 or TRBD2 (5 bases each). Looked up from germline, CDR1 is GTSNPN and CDR2 is SVGIG (reference sequence). The V and J ends lost 6 bases and 2 bases respectively, with 20 bases between them. The CDR3 is 15 amino acids. The CDR3 bases are TGTGCCTGTTTAAAAGGGACCCCTTGGGCCTACGAGCAGTACTTC. This codes for CACLKGTPWAYEQYF.

The chain carries TRBV10-1 and TRBJ2-5, with D possibly being TRBD2 (6 bases). The germline V gene encodes CDR1 WNHNN and CDR2 SYGVQD (reference sequence). V was shortened by 7 bases and J by 6 bases, with 18 bases between the two germline ends. CDR3 length: 14 residues. CDR3 in amino acids: CASICGCLAKTQYF. CDR3 DNA sequence: TGCGCCAGCATTTGCGGGTGCCTAGCGAAGACCCAGTACTTC.

This chain uses TRBV7-2 with TRBJ2-5; 8 bases agree with TRBD1. Germline V gives CDR1 SGHTA, CDR2 FQGNSA. This CDR3 region has 15 residues. The ends lost 5 bases at V and 4 bases at J; junction bases unmatched: 9. The DNA for the CDR3 is TGTGCCAGCAGCCCAAGCGGCAGGGGGCGAGAGACCCAGTACTTC. It translates to CASSPSGRGRETQYF.

J is TRBJ1-4 and V is TRBV7-9, with D perhaps TRBD1 (5 bases). Per germline, CDR1 SEHNR and CDR2 FQNEAQ (reference sequence). Trimming cost V 0 bases and J 7 bases, with 12 bases left between them. This CDR3 has 15 residues. The CDR3 loop reads CASSLARDGPEKLFF. CDR3 nucleotide sequence: TGTGCCAGCAGCTTAGCGCGGGACGGACCTGAAAAACTGTTTTTT.

The rearrangement joins TRBV4-2 to TRBJ1-6; a possible D gene is TRBD1 (6 bases). The CDR3 runs 18 residues. Germline V gives CDR1 LGHNA, CDR2 YNFKEQ. V gave up 0 bases and J gave up 6 bases, with 18 bases separating them. CDR3 residues: CASSQEGGSASRNSPLHF. DNA of the CDR3: TGTGCCAGCAGCCAAGAAGGGGGGTCCGCATCACGTAATTCACCCCTCCACTTT.

The chain couples TRBV28 to TRBJ2-2; D is undetermined. The length of the CDR3 is 11 residues. V gave up 8 bases and J gave up 6 bases, with 7 bases separating them. Germline CDR1 is MDHEN and CDR2 is SYDVKM. The CDR3 sequence is CASVAAGELFF. Here the CDR3 DNA reads TGTGCCAGCGTCGCCGCCGGGGAGCTGTTTTTT. The whole variable domain, remainder taken from reference TRBV28 and TRBJ2-2, is DVKVTQSSRYLVKRTGEKVFLECVQDMDHENMFWYRQDPGLGLRLIYFSYDVKMKEKGDIPEGYSVSREKKERFSLILESASTNQTSMYLCASVAAGELFFGEGSRLTVL.

The CDR3 sequence: CASSAEAGAYYGYTF. Written as DNA, the CDR3 is TGTGCCAGCAGCGCCGAGGCAGGGGCTTACTATGGCTACACCTTC. The gene calls are TRBV6-5 and TRBJ1-2; perhaps TRBD1 as D (6 bases). The V end was cut by 6 bases, the J end by 3 bases, with 17 bases between. The CDR3 totals 15 residues. Looked up from germline, CDR1 is MNHEY and CDR2 is SVGAGI.

The rearrangement links TRBV6-7 to TRBJ2-7; 12 nucleotides agree with TRBD1. Being an ORF, TRBV6-7 has a function that is uncertain. The CDR3 extends over 21 amino acids. V lost 4 bases and J lost 0; bases outside the gene matches: 19. CDR3 loop: CASSSGQGAQGAGVTSYEQYF. CDR3 DNA sequence: TGTGCCAGCAGTTCGGGACAGGGGGCGCAGGGAGCGGGAGTGACCTCCTACGAGCAGTACTTC.